The 13 T cell receptor beta chains in this list originate from one sample, sequenced in a study of T cell responses to AZD1222 COVID-19 vaccine. TCRdb's table, derived via immunoSEQ multiplex PCR, lists solely in-frame clones and lacks some. The sample holds some 80,000 clones; about 74% are singletons and the top ten take about 25%. The sample here was peripheral blood, taken 28 days after the second dose of the MenACWY control vaccine. The receptors originated from an adult who received the MenACWY meningococcal vaccine as a control.

The J gene is TRBJ2-4, the V gene TRBV6-1; D is unresolved. The CDR3 consists of 11 residues. V was trimmed by 6 bases and J by 2 bases, leaving 2 bases between them. Germline V gives CDR1 MNHNS, CDR2 SASEGT. The CDR3 here is CASSPKNIQYF. Written as DNA, the CDR3 is TGTGCCAGCAGCCCCAAAAACATTCAGTACTTC.

This clone occurred once. The chain uses TRBV7-2 and TRBJ2-3; a possible D gene is TRBD1 (5 bases). CDR3 length: 16 amino acids. Trimming stripped 2 bases from V and 4 bases from J, with 16 bases between. Germline CDR1 reads SGHTA; CDR2 reads FQGNSA. CDR3 DNA: TGTGCCAGCAGCTTATGGTCGACGGAAGGGGCAGATACGCAGTATTTT. Translating it yields CASSLWSTEGADTQYF.

The chain links TRBV2 to TRBJ1-6; weak D call: TRBD1 (6 bases). Germline V gene lookup returns CDR1 SNHLY and CDR2 FYNNEI. The V and J ends lost 7 bases and 9 bases respectively, with 13 bases between them. The CDR3 covers 13 residues. The CDR3, as DNA: TGTGCCAGCACCGGGACATATCTTTCACCCCTCCACTTT. Amino acids: CASTGTYLSPLHF.

This chain joins TRBV6-4 and TRBJ1-6, with D uncertain. Trimming removed 5 bases from V and 0 bases from J, with 8 bases in between. Per the germline V gene, CDR1 is MRHNA and CDR2 is SNTAGT. CDR3 size: 15 residues. As DNA, the CDR3 is TGTGCCAGCAGTCCCACGAGCTCCTATAATTCACCCCTCCACTTT. Translated: CASSPTSSYNSPLHF.

This chain links TRBV7-8 with TRBJ1-2; tentative D call: TRBD1 (5 bases). The CDR3 consists of 17 residues. From germline, CDR1 is SGHVS and CDR2 FQNEAQ. Trimming shortened V by 1 base and J by 6 bases, and 21 bases separated the two germline ends. The CDR3: CASSLVEGRTRINGYTF. Here the CDR3 DNA reads TGTGCCAGCAGCTTAGTCGAGGGACGGACTCGGATTAATGGCTACACCTTC.

This chain links TRBV11-2 with TRBJ2-5, with 7 nucleotides matching TRBD1. CDR3 size: 16 residues. Trimming cost V 5 bases and J 5 bases; bases outside gene matches: 14. The germline CDR1 and CDR2 sequences are SGHAT and FQNNGV. CDR3 coding DNA: TGTGCCAGCAGCCTCCTAACAGGGGTGAGGGTGGAGACCCAGTACTTC. Amino acids: CASSLLTGVRVETQYF.

This clone was recorded once. This CDR3 reads CASSTRTGANEKLFF. Written as DNA, the CDR3 is TGTGCCAGCAGTACCCGGACAGGGGCTAATGAAAAACTGTTTTTT. This rearrangement joins TRBV28 to TRBJ1-4; 9 nucleotides match TRBD1. CDR1 is MDHEN, CDR2 SYDVKM, per germline. V shed 5 bases and J 3 bases; nucleotides not matched to a gene: 4. This CDR3 is built from 15 residues.

V usage is TRBV6-1 and J usage is TRBJ2-1; 8 positions agree with TRBD2. After removal of 2 bases from V and 10 bases from J, the junction contained 4 bases not matched to a gene. The CDR3 is 13 residues long. CDR1 is MNHNS and CDR2 is SASEGT in the germline V gene. The chain's CDR3 is CASSEWSGREQFF. In nucleotides, the CDR3 is TGTGCCAGCAGTGAATGGAGCGGGAGAGAGCAGTTCTTC.

The chain is built from TRBV30 and TRBJ1-6; the D gene is possibly TRBD1 (6 bases). The V and J ends lost 3 bases and 10 bases respectively, with 13 bases between them. Germline-derived CDR1 and CDR2 are GTSNPN and SVGIG (reference sequence). The CDR3 runs 13 residues. The CDR3 sequence: CAWRRGFSSPLHF. Written as DNA, the CDR3 is TGTGCCTGGAGGAGGGGGTTTAGCTCACCCCTCCACTTT.

This clone showed up just once. V is TRBV6-1 and J is TRBJ1-3; D possibly corresponds to TRBD1 (6 bases). The CDR3 spans 16 residues. V shed 4 bases and J shed 3 bases, with 16 bases lying between them. Germline V lookup: CDR1 MNHNS, CDR2 SASEGT. The CDR3, as DNA: TGTGCCAGCAGTGCAAAGACAGGACGGGTTGGAAACACCATATATTTT. It yields the protein CASSAKTGRVGNTIYF.

This chain connects TRBV11-3 to TRBJ1-1, with D hard to call. The V gene lost 1 base and the J gene lost 5 bases, with 8 bases spanning the gap. This CDR3 spans 13 amino acids. Germline loops: CDR1 SGHNT, CDR2 YENEEA. CDR3 nucleotides: TGTGCCAGCAGCTTAGGACGGAGGACTGAAGCTTTCTTT. This codes for CASSLGRRTEAFF.

The chain recombines TRBV10-2 with TRBJ1-2; TRBD1 matches at 11 bases. Germline V lookup: CDR1 WSHSY, CDR2 SAAADI. This CDR3 is built from 16 residues. V lost 2 bases to trimming and J lost 4 bases; unmatched junction nucleotides: 6. CDR3 nucleotide sequence: TGCGCCAGCAGTGAGCCTGGGACAGGGGGTTCCTATGGCTACACCTTC. Amino acid sequence: CASSEPGTGGSYGYTF.

The chain links TRBV29-1 to TRBJ1-2; D possibly corresponds to TRBD1 (5 bases). CDR3 length: 15 residues. The germline V and J ends were trimmed by 4 bases and 8 bases, with 23 bases remaining between them. Germline CDR1 SQVTM, CDR2 ANQGSEA. DNA of the CDR3: TGCAGCGTTGTATTCCTGGGGGGTGGGGATGGAGGCTACACCTTC. It translates to CSVVFLGGGDGGYTF.